A selection of T cell receptor beta chains follows, all from one sample in a study of OX40 agonist ivuxolimab in advanced cancers. The repertoire was sequenced with immunoSEQ multiplex PCR; TCRdb's copy has only in-frame clones and lacks some. The sample consists of approximately 65,000 clones, 87% of them appearing once. This specimen consisted of CD4+ or CD8+ T cells sorted from blood, obtained in a trial of the OX40 agonist ivuxolimab. The receptors derive from an adult with an advanced solid tumor such as melanoma, head and neck, liver or kidney cancer. The CDR3 runs from the conserved cysteine through the conserved F or W. The D gene is left open where the match is weak. Clone sizes are given selectively: once, few, many, or a class where the clone is expanded.

J,D,V,size,CDR3,DNA
TRBJ2-5,.,TRBV28,.,CASSLGQGNWETQYF,TGTGCCAGCAGCCTCGGACAAGGGAATTGGGAGACCCAGTACTTC
TRBJ2-7,.,TRBV14,.,CASKQRSYEQYF,TGTGCCAGCAAACAGCGGAGCTACGAGCAGTACTTC
TRBJ1-1,.,TRBV14,.,CASSLAMNTEAFF,TGTGCCAGCAGCCTGGCGATGAACACTGAAGCTTTCTTT
TRBJ2-3,.,TRBV10-2,.,CASSSQDTQYF,TGCGCCAGCAGTAGTCAAGATACGCAGTATTTT
TRBJ1-2,.,TRBV28,few,CASSLQGGYGYTF,TGTGCCAGCAGTTTACAGGGTGGCTATGGCTACACCTTC
TRBJ2-5,.,TRBV6-5,.,CASSLSRSQETQYF,TGTGCCAGCAGTTTGTCACGGTCCCAAGAGACCCAGTACTTC
TRBJ1-5,.,TRBV30,few,CAWSVMGTIGRQPQHF,TGTGCCTGGAGTGTAATGGGAACGATCGGGAGGCAGCCCCAGCATTTT
TRBJ2-2,.,TRBV7-9,.,CASSGSDPASGGELFF,TGTGCCAGCAGCGGATCTGACCCCGCGTCTGGCGGGGAGCTGTTTTTT
TRBJ1-1,TRBD1,TRBV2,.,CASRFLTGALAEAFF,TGTGCCAGCAGGTTTTTAACAGGGGCCCTGGCTGAAGCTTTCTTT
TRBJ1-4,.,TRBV4-1,.,CASSQDRRVQVGEEKLFF,TGCGCCAGCAGCCAAGATCGTAGGGTCCAGGTCGGGGAAGAAAAACTGTTTTTT
TRBJ2-5,.,TRBV7-9,.,CASSLGGEAETQYF,TGTGCCAGCAGCTTAGGCGGGGAGGCAGAGACCCAGTACTTC
TRBJ1-1,.,TRBV18,.,CATSSTTNTEAFF,TGTGCCACCTCCTCGACAACGAACACTGAAGCTTTCTTT
TRBJ2-1,TRBD2,TRBV5-6,.,CASSLAGREGFF,TGTGCCAGCAGCTTGGCCGGGCGGGAGGGGTTCTTC
TRBJ2-5,.,TRBV9,.,CASSVGGQRETQYF,TGTGCCAGCAGCGTAGGGGGGCAGCGAGAGACCCAGTACTTC
TRBJ2-4,.,TRBV4-1,few,CASSQDRAVAKNIQYF,TGCGCCAGCAGCCAAGACAGGGCGGTAGCCAAAAACATTCAGTACTTC
TRBJ1-5,TRBD1,TRBV28,.,CASTSGQGDQPQHF,TGTGCCAGCACTTCGGGACAGGGGGATCAGCCCCAGCATTTT
TRBJ1-2,TRBD1,TRBV19,.,CASTRRAGGSGYTF,TGTGCCAGTACCCGAAGGGCAGGGGGCTCTGGCTACACCTTC
TRBJ2-1,TRBD2,TRBV6-6,.,CASSYWSGGGYNEQFF,TGTGCCAGCAGTTACTGGAGCGGGGGGGGGTACAATGAGCAGTTCTTC
TRBJ1-3,.,TRBV7-2,.,CASSLGRDSGNTIYF,TGTGCCAGCAGCTTGGGCAGAGACTCTGGAAACACCATATATTTT
TRBJ2-4,TRBD2,TRBV10-3,.,CAISESREGAKNIQYF,TGTGCCATCAGTGAGTCGAGGGAGGGAGCCAAAAACATTCAGTACTTC
TRBJ1-2,TRBD1,TRBV5-6,few,CASSNDRGRNYGYTF,TGTGCCAGCAGCAACGACAGGGGACGAAACTATGGCTACACCTTC
TRBJ2-2,.,TRBV5-1,.,CASSFDRENTGELFF,TGCGCCAGCAGTTTCGACAGAGAAAACACCGGGGAGCTGTTTTTT
TRBJ1-5,.,TRBV30,once,CAWRASDSQPQHF,TGTGCCTGGCGGGCCTCAGATAGCCAGCCCCAGCATTTT
TRBJ1-2,TRBD1,TRBV5-1,.,CASSLTGGTSNYGYTF,TGCGCCAGCAGCTTGACAGGGGGCACGTCTAACTATGGCTACACCTTC
TRBJ1-2,.,TRBV2,.,CASSAGSNYGYTF,TGTGCCAGCAGTGCGGGCAGTAACTATGGCTACACCTTC
TRBJ2-2,.,TRBV11-2,.,CASSLLRGNTGELFF,TGTGCCAGCAGCTTATTGCGAGGGAACACCGGGGAGCTGTTTTTT
TRBJ2-7,.,TRBV4-1,.,CASSPGQAGAYEQYF,TGCGCCAGCAGCCCCGGCCAGGCAGGGGCCTACGAGCAGTACTTC
TRBJ2-4,TRBD1,TRBV5-7,.,CASSSRQGAAKNIQYF,TGTGCCAGCAGCTCGAGACAGGGGGCGGCCAAAAACATTCAGTACTTC
TRBJ2-1,.,TRBV10-3,.,CAVRGLAGTNEQFF,TGTGCCGTCAGGGGGCTAGCGGGGACAAATGAGCAGTTCTTC
TRBJ2-5,.,TRBV19,.,CASSPSGDATQYF,TGTGCCAGTAGTCCCTCTGGGGACGCGACCCAGTACTTC
TRBJ1-1,TRBD1,TRBV7-9,.,CASQQGAGTEAFF,TGTGCCAGTCAACAGGGGGCCGGCACTGAAGCTTTCTTT
TRBJ1-1,.,TRBV11-2,.,CASSSGHNTEAFF,TGTGCCAGCAGCTCGGGACATAACACTGAAGCTTTCTTT
TRBJ1-4,.,TRBV29-1,.,CSVGVAGLGNEKLFF,TGCAGCGTCGGGGTGGCGGGCCTTGGGAATGAAAAACTGTTTTTT
TRBJ2-7,TRBD1,TRBV6-5,once,CASRTGGYEQYF,TGTGCCAGCAGGACAGGGGGCTACGAGCAGTACTTC
TRBJ1-2,.,TRBV27,few,CASSLGRANYGYTF,TGTGCCAGCAGTTTAGGGCGGGCTAACTATGGCTACACCTTC
TRBJ1-5,TRBD1,TRBV6-1,.,CASSANRGSYNQPQHF,TGTGCCAGCAGTGCTAACAGGGGGTCGTACAATCAGCCCCAGCATTTT
TRBJ2-3,TRBD2,TRBV7-3,.,CASSPGTSGGFNTDTQYF,TGTGCCAGCAGCCCCGGGACTAGCGGGGGCTTTAACACAGATACGCAGTATTTT
TRBJ2-2,TRBD1,TRBV6-6,.,CASRTGWTGELFF,TGTGCCAGCAGGACAGGGTGGACCGGGGAGCTGTTTTTT
TRBJ1-5,TRBD1,TRBV5-1,.,CASSLGQGAGQPQHF,TGCGCCAGCAGCTTGGGACAGGGGGCCGGTCAGCCCCAGCATTTT
TRBJ1-2,.,TRBV11-2,.,CASSLLGLGYTF,TGTGCCAGCAGCTTATTGGGGCTTGGCTACACCTTC
TRBJ1-2,TRBD1,TRBV30,.,CAWSDPGTGHGYTF,TGTGCCTGGAGCGATCCCGGGACAGGGCATGGCTACACCTTC
TRBJ2-7,TRBD2,TRBV7-2,.,CASSPRGGSPYEQYF,TGTGCCAGCAGCCCGCGGGGCGGGAGTCCGTACGAGCAGTACTTC
TRBJ2-3,TRBD2,TRBV18,.,CASSLGTSGADTQYF,TGTGCCAGCTCACTTGGGACTAGCGGAGCAGATACGCAGTATTTT
TRBJ1-5,.,TRBV2,.,CASSVGAQGQPQHF,TGTGCCAGCAGTGTGGGCGCTCAGGGTCAGCCCCAGCATTTT
TRBJ2-1,TRBD1,TRBV7-3,.,CASSSGTGGFRYNEQFF,TGTGCCAGCAGCTCCGGGACAGGGGGTTTTCGCTACAATGAGCAGTTCTTC
TRBJ1-2,TRBD1,TRBV28,.,CASRLLGQGASGYTF,TGTGCCAGCAGATTACTGGGACAGGGGGCGAGTGGCTACACCTTC
TRBJ1-6,.,TRBV18,.,CASSPGSYNSPLHF,TGTGCCAGCTCACCCGGATCCTATAATTCACCCCTCCACTTT
TRBJ2-3,TRBD2,TRBV29-1,.,CSVVTGGFWGSPGGTDTQYF,TGCAGCGTTGTAACGGGAGGGTTCTGGGGATCGCCTGGGGGTACAGATACGCAGTATTTT
TRBJ2-2,.,TRBV6-5,.,CASSYSGGTGELFF,TGTGCCAGCAGTTACTCGGGGGGCACCGGGGAGCTGTTTTTT
TRBJ2-7,TRBD1,TRBV6-6,.,CASGDRAHEQYF,TGTGCCAGCGGAGACAGGGCACACGAGCAGTACTTC
TRBJ2-7,TRBD2,TRBV19,.,CASSIGEGYEQYF,TGTGCCAGTAGTATAGGGGAGGGCTACGAGCAGTACTTC
TRBJ1-2,TRBD1,TRBV2,.,CASSTSGGSYGYTF,TGTGCCAGCAGTACTTCAGGGGGTAGCTATGGCTACACCTTC
TRBJ1-4,TRBD1,TRBV11-1,.,CASSPRQGEKLFF,TGTGCCAGCAGCCCAAGACAGGGTGAAAAACTGTTTTTT
TRBJ1-1,.,TRBV7-9,.,CASTLQGFTEAFF,TGTGCCAGCACCCTACAGGGTTTCACTGAAGCTTTCTTT
TRBJ2-5,TRBD2,TRBV9,.,CASSVGGRALQETQYF,TGTGCCAGCAGCGTAGGGGGGAGGGCGCTCCAAGAGACCCAGTACTTC
TRBJ2-7,.,TRBV21-1,.,CASVGQGSRRREQYF,.
TRBJ1-5,.,TRBV7-2,once,CASSLAGTASNQPQHF,TGTGCCAGCAGCTTAGCGGGAACAGCTAGCAATCAGCCCCAGCATTTT
TRBJ1-1,.,TRBV7-6,.,CASSRQGGSYTEAFF,TGTGCCAGCAGCCGGCAAGGGGGTTCGTACACTGAAGCTTTCTTT
TRBJ2-3,TRBD2,TRBV7-6,once,CASSFPSGGAETDTQYF,TGTGCCAGCAGCTTTCCTAGCGGGGGGGCCGAGACAGATACGCAGTATTTT